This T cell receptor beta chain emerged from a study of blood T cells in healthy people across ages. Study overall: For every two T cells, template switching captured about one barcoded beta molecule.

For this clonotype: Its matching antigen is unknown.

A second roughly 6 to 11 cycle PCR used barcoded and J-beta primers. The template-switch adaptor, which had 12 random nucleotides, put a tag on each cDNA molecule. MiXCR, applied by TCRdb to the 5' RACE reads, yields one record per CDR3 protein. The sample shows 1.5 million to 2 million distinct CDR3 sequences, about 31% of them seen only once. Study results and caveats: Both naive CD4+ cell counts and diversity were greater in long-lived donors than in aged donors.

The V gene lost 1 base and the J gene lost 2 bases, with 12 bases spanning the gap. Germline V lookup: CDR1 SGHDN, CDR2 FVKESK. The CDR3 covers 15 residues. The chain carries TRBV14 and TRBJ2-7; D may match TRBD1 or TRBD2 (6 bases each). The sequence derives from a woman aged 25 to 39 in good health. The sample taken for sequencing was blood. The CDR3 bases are TGTGCCAGCAGCCAAGCCCCGGGGGCAGCCTACGAGCAGTACTTC. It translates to CASSQAPGAAYEQYF.